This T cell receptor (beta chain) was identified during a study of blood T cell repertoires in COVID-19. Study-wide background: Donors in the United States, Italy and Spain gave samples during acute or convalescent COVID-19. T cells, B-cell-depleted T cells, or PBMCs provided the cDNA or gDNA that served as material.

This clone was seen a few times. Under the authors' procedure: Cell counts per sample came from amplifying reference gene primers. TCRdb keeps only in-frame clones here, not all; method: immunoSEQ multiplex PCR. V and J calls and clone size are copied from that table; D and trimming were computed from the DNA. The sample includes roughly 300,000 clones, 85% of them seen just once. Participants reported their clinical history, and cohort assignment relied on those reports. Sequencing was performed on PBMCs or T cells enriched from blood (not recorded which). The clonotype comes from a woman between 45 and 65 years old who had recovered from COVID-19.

Written as DNA, the CDR3 is TGTGCCAGCAGTTTGGAGGGCGCTCAGCCCCAGCATTTT. As protein: CASSLEGAQPQHF. The genes are TRBV28 and TRBJ1-5, with D hard to call. Looked up from germline, CDR1 is MDHEN and CDR2 is SYDVKM. Trimming left V 3 bases short and J 6 bases short, with 9 bases between. The CDR3 totals 13 residues.